A single sample is the source of the 32 T cell receptor beta chains below, sequenced in a study of T cells in Graves' hyperthyroidism and ophthalmopathy. Amplification of TCR beta CDR3 regions used RNA as the template. HTBI primers were the set used in a first-round RT-PCR of the TCR CDR3. TCRdb independently ran MiXCR on the multiplex PCR reads; one entry per CDR3 protein. The sample has 250,000 or so distinct CDR3 sequences; about 16% are singletons. Sequencing was carried out using blood. These receptors were collected from a woman between 45 and 65 years old with Graves' hyperthyroidism that later progressed to Graves' ophthalmopathy.

The J gene is TRBJ2-7, the V gene TRBV19; TRBD1 is a possible D gene (5 bases). Trimming cost V 6 bases and J 6 bases, with 15 bases left between them. Germline V gene sequence: CDR1 LNHDA, CDR2 SQIVND (reference sequence). The CDR3 sequence is 13 residues long. This CDR3 is CASSQGSPPEQYF. CDR3 DNA sequence: TGTGCCAGTAGCCAGGGATCACCCCCCGAGCAGTACTTC.

This clonotype was counted a few times. A read error may be the cause here, since a much bigger clone is one base away. The chain carries TRBV12-3 or TRBV12-4 and TRBJ2-7, with D perhaps TRBD1 (6 bases). The V and J ends lost 5 bases and 2 bases respectively, with 13 bases between them. CDR3 size: 14 residues. Here the CDR3 DNA reads TGTGCCAGCAGTCCTGTGGACAGCCCCTACGAGCAGTACTTC. It specifies CASSPVDSPYEQYF.

This clonotype was counted between two and nine times. The gene calls are TRBV10-2 and TRBJ2-2, with D unclear. This CDR3 region has 15 residues. V was clipped by 2 bases and J by 4 bases, with 11 bases between them. Germline loops: CDR1 WSHSY, CDR2 SAAADI. The CDR3, as DNA: TGCGCCAGCAGTGAGATAGGGTCCGGCACCGGGGAGCTGTTTTTT. Translating it yields CASSEIGSGTGELFF.

The sample holds many counts of this clonotype. CDR3 DNA: TGTGCCGGCAGAACTTGGGATTCACCCCTCCACTTT. This sequence encodes CAGRTWDSPLHF. This chain uses TRBV30 with TRBJ1-6; D call uncertain. CDR3 length equals 12 residues. Deletions cut 8 bases from V and 8 bases from J, with 13 bases between. From germline, CDR1 is GTSNPN and CDR2 SVGIG (reference sequence).

V and J are TRBV3-1 and TRBJ1-1; 11 bases line up with TRBD1. The CDR3 extends over 16 amino acids. Germline-derived CDR1 and CDR2 are LGHDT and YNNKEL (reference sequence). Trimming cost V 5 bases and J 0 bases; bases outside gene matches: 5. The CDR3: CASSFRTGGMNTEAFF. The DNA of the CDR3 is TGTGCCAGCAGCTTCCGGACAGGGGGCATGAACACTGAAGCTTTCTTT.

In its sample, this clonotype was seen many times. V gene TRBV20-1 combines with J gene TRBJ2-7; 10 bases align to TRBD2. The V segment lost 5 bases and the J segment 5 bases; nucleotides outside the gene matches: 9. Germline V gene sequence: CDR1 DFQATT, CDR2 SNEGSKA (reference sequence). This CDR3 spans 14 amino acids. This CDR3 reads CSAFPGLAKNEQYF. For the CDR3, the DNA is TGCAGTGCTTTCCCGGGACTAGCGAAGAACGAGCAGTACTTC.

This clonotype has ten or more counts. V is TRBV10-3 and J is TRBJ2-1; 11 bases fit TRBD2. V was clipped by 0 bases and J by 0 bases; unmatched bases: 4. This CDR3 has 18 amino acids. Germline-derived CDR1 and CDR2 are ENHRY and SYGVKD. The CDR3 nucleotides are TGTGCCATCAGTGAGTCTGGACTAGCGGGCACCTCCTACAATGAGCAGTTCTTC. It is translated as CAISESGLAGTSYNEQFF.

The J gene is TRBJ2-7, the V gene TRBV19, with a weak D call TRBD2 (7 bases). Trimming stripped 7 bases from V and 5 bases from J, with 21 bases between. The CDR3 extends over 15 amino acids. Germline CDR1 and CDR2: LNHDA and SQIVND (reference sequence). In nucleotides, the CDR3 is TGTGCCAGTACCAAAGGGGGGGCCCCCCGCGACGAGCAGTACTTC. Protein sequence: CASTKGGAPRDEQYF. The full variable domain, rest sourced from reference TRBV19 and TRBJ2-7, is DGGITQSPKYLFRKEGQNVTLSCEQNLNHDAMYWYRQDPGQGLRLIYYSQIVNDFQKGDIAEGYSVSREKKESFPLTVTSAQKNPTAFYLCASTKGGAPRDEQYFGPGTRLTVT.

The rearrangement uses TRBV6-1 and TRBJ1-4; D call uncertain. The ends were cut back, 2 bases at V and 5 bases at J, with 12 bases in the middle. CDR3 length: 15 amino acids. Germline V gene sequence: CDR1 MNHNS, CDR2 SASEGT. DNA for the CDR3: TGTGCCAGCAGTGAATCTTTCGCGATCAATGAAAAACTGTTTTTT. Its translation is CASSESFAINEKLFF.

This clonotype was found many times. The rearrangement uses TRBV18 and TRBJ2-7, with D unresolved. Deletions cut 3 bases from V and 2 bases from J, with 5 bases between. Germline V gives CDR1 KGHSH, CDR2 LQKENI. The CDR3 length is 12 residues. In nucleotides, the CDR3 is TGTGCCAGCTCACCTTGGCCCTACGAGCAGTACTTC. Protein product: CASSPWPYEQYF.

The DNA for the CDR3 is TGTGCCACCAGTGACTCCTGGGGTGGGGCGCAGCAGCCCCAGCATTTT. Protein product: CATSDSWGGAQQPQHF. The chain is built from TRBV24-1 and TRBJ1-5; D possibly corresponds to TRBD1 (5 bases). The CDR3 consists of 16 residues. Between the trimmed V and J ends, which lost 4 bases and 7 bases, there was a span of 19 bases. Germline-derived CDR1 and CDR2 are KGHDR and SFDVKD.

The chain is built from TRBV2 and TRBJ2-7; 14 bases map to TRBD2. Germline V gene sequence: CDR1 SNHLY, CDR2 FYNNEI. V lost 5 bases, J lost 0 bases, and 9 bases stayed unmatched. The length of the CDR3 is 18 residues. CDR3 in DNA: TGTGCCAGCAGTCCAGGACTAGCGGGAGGACTCCTCTCCTACGAGCAGTACTTC. Encoded protein: CASSPGLAGGLLSYEQYF.

This chain joins TRBV15 and TRBJ2-4; maybe TRBD2 (6 bases). This CDR3 contains 18 residues. V was pared by 1 base and J by 8 bases, with 24 bases between. Germline CDR1 and CDR2: LNHNV and YYDKDF (reference sequence). CDR3: CATSRGSLDDPGVDIQYF. The DNA for the CDR3 is TGTGCCACCAGCAGAGGGTCCCTGGACGACCCGGGGGTAGACATTCAGTACTTC.

This clonotype was counted ten times or more. This chain uses TRBV3-1 with TRBJ1-6; a weak D match, TRBD1 (5 bases). The germline gives CDR1 LGHDT, CDR2 YNNKEL (reference sequence). The CDR3 spans 18 residues. The germline V and J ends were trimmed by 1 base and 5 bases, with 18 bases remaining between them. The CDR3 reads CASSQVSSPGGDNSPLHF. Here the CDR3 DNA reads TGTGCCAGCAGCCAAGTATCTTCTCCCGGGGGAGATAATTCACCCCTCCACTTT.

CDR3 in amino acids: CASSIGGLQPQHF. The CDR3 DNA follows: TGTGCCAGTAGTATCGGGGGGCTCCAGCCCCAGCATTTT. The chain links TRBV19 to TRBJ1-5, with D possibly TRBD1 on 6 matching bases. The CDR3 is 13 residues long. Germline CDR1 and CDR2: LNHDA and SQIVND (reference sequence). The germline V and J ends were trimmed by 3 bases and 7 bases, with 10 bases remaining between them. The full variable domain, rest sourced from reference TRBV19 and TRBJ1-5, is DGGITQSPKYLFRKEGQNVTLSCEQNLNHDAMYWYRQDPGQGLRLIYYSQIVNDFQKGDIAEGYSVSREKKESFPLTVTSAQKNPTAFYLCASSIGGLQPQHFGDGTRLSIL.

V is TRBV19 and J is TRBJ2-7, with TRBD2 as a possible D gene (5 bases). Germline V CDR1 and CDR2: LNHDA, SQIVND (reference sequence). The CDR3 consists of 14 residues. Trimming stripped 6 bases from V and 3 bases from J, with 15 bases between. CDR3 amino acids: CASSQHRESYEQYF. The CDR3, as DNA: TGTGCCAGTAGCCAACACCGGGAAAGCTACGAGCAGTACTTC. Full variable domain (remainder filled in from reference TRBV19 and TRBJ2-7): DGGITQSPKYLFRKEGQNVTLSCEQNLNHDAMYWYRQDPGQGLRLIYYSQIVNDFQKGDIAEGYSVSREKKESFPLTVTSAQKNPTAFYLCASSQHRESYEQYFGPGTRLTVT.

This clonotype was observed at least ten times. V usage is TRBV7-2 and J usage is TRBJ2-7; D remains ambiguous. Trimming took off 2 bases at V and 3 bases at J, with 20 bases between the two ends. Germline lookup yields CDR1 SGHTA and CDR2 FQGNSA. The CDR3 contains 17 residues. The CDR3 bases are TGTGCCAGCAGCTTAAGGCTTACTATTAATCCGAACTACGAGCAGTACTTC. This sequence encodes CASSLRLTINPNYEQYF.

The genes are TRBV5-1 and TRBJ2-5; possibly TRBD1 for D (6 bases). The CDR3 spans 14 residues. V was cut by 1 base and J by 5 bases, with 12 bases left in between. Germline-derived CDR1 and CDR2 are SGHRS and YFSETQ. The CDR3 DNA is TGCGCCAGCAGCTTGTTATCAGGGGACGAGACCCAGTACTTC. It yields the protein CASSLLSGDETQYF.

This clonotype was picked up many times. The chain couples TRBV13 to TRBJ1-5; perhaps TRBD1 as D (5 bases). The germline gives CDR1 PRHDT, CDR2 FYEKMQ (reference sequence). The CDR3 extends over 17 amino acids. Trimming removed 3 bases at V and 0 bases at J, with 15 bases between. CDR3: CASSLTAGGYSNQPQHF. CDR3 nucleotide sequence: TGTGCCAGCAGCTTGACAGCGGGGGGATATAGCAATCAGCCCCAGCATTTT.

This clonotype was detected ten times or more. The chain is built from TRBV6-1 and TRBJ1-2; TRBD1 matches 7 bases. CDR3 size: 12 residues. Per the germline V gene, CDR1 is MNHNS and CDR2 is SASEGT. Trimming took 10 bases from V and 5 from J; bases not matched to a gene: 7. The CDR3 nucleotides read TGTGCCACCTCGGGACAGCATTATGGCTACACCTTC. It translates to CATSGQHYGYTF.

This clonotype showed up just a few times. The chain links TRBV7-9 to TRBJ1-5, with D hard to call. Per germline, CDR1 SEHNR and CDR2 FQNEAQ (reference sequence). Trimming pared 2 bases from V and 7 bases from J, leaving 12 bases between. This CDR3 contains 14 residues. The CDR3 DNA is TGTGCCAGCAGCTTAAAGGGTAGTGGACAGCCCCAGCATTTT. Encoded protein: CASSLKGSGQPQHF. Drawing the rest from reference TRBV7-9 and TRBJ1-5, the complete variable domain is DTGVSQNPRHKITKRGQNVTFRCDPISEHNRLYWYRQTLGQGPEFLTYFQNEAQLEKSRLLSDRFSAERPKGSFSTLEIQRTEQGDSAMYLCASSLKGSGQPQHFGDGTRLSIL.

This clonotype occurred many times. The J gene is TRBJ1-1, the V gene TRBV28; D is unresolved. Germline V gives CDR1 MDHEN, CDR2 SYDVKM. The CDR3 runs 13 residues. Trimming cost V 6 bases and J 1 base, with 9 bases left between them. Here the CDR3 reads CASRPNENTEAFF. In nucleotides, the CDR3 is TGTGCCAGCAGGCCCAACGAGAACACTGAAGCTTTCTTT. Supplemented by reference TRBV28 and TRBJ1-1, the full variable domain reads DVKVTQSSRYLVKRTGEKVFLECVQDMDHENMFWYRQDPGLGLRLIYFSYDVKMKEKGDIPEGYSVSREKKERFSLILESASTNQTSMYLCASRPNENTEAFFGQGTRLTVV.

This clonotype came up many times. V and J are TRBV28 and TRBJ1-1; D gene ambiguous. The CDR3 runs to 13 residues. V shed 4 bases and J shed 1 base, with 7 bases lying between them. Germline lookup yields CDR1 MDHEN and CDR2 SYDVKM. In DNA form, the CDR3 reads TGTGCCAGCAGTTCAGGAACGAACACTGAAGCTTTCTTT. Amino acid sequence: CASSSGTNTEAFF.

This clonotype was seen many times. The chain recombines TRBV12-5 with TRBJ1-1; 8 positions match TRBD1. The CDR3 is made up of 15 amino acids. In germline, CDR1 is LGHNT, CDR2 FRNRAP. Trimming cost V 1 base and J 3 bases; bases outside gene matches: 4. CDR3 DNA sequence: TGTGCTAGTGGTTTGGGACAGGGGAAGGACACTGAAGCTTTCTTT. Translation gives CASGLGQGKDTEAFF.

This clonotype was seen repeatedly, ten times or more. The chain recombines TRBV18 with TRBJ2-2, with D possibly TRBD1 on 5 matching bases. Germline CDR1 and CDR2: KGHSH and LQKENI. This CDR3 comprises 15 residues. V lost 5 bases to trimming and J lost 3 bases, with 13 bases between them. The chain's CDR3 is CASSALDSHTGELFF. The CDR3, as DNA: TGTGCCAGCTCAGCCCTAGACAGCCACACCGGGGAGCTGTTTTTT.

This chain's CDR3 is CATSVRTSGAYEQYF. CDR3 DNA: TGTGCCACCAGTGTCCGGACTAGCGGGGCCTACGAGCAGTACTTC. The V gene is TRBV24-1, the J gene TRBJ2-7; TRBD2 aligns across 12 bases. CDR1 is KGHDR and CDR2 is SFDVKD in the germline V gene. After removal of 5 bases from V and 2 bases from J, the junction contained 3 bases not matched to a gene. The CDR3 spans 15 residues.

This clonotype appeared many times. The chain is built from TRBV28 and TRBJ2-3, with unresolved D. V lost 10 bases and J lost 0, with 8 bases in between. Per germline, CDR1 MDHEN and CDR2 SYDVKM. This CDR3 is built from 12 residues. CDR3 sequence: CATDLSTDTQYF. Written as DNA, the CDR3 is TGTGCCACCGATCTGAGCACAGATACGCAGTATTTT.

Ten or more counts support this clonotype. The genes are TRBV3-1 and TRBJ1-1, with a possible D match to TRBD1 (5 bases). The CDR3 is 14 residues long. Germline lookup yields CDR1 LGHDT and CDR2 YNNKEL (reference sequence). Between the trimmed V and J ends, which lost 3 bases and 2 bases, there was a span of 10 bases. The DNA of the CDR3 is TGTGCCAGCAGCCACAGGGACTTTAACACTGAAGCTTTCTTT. Amino acids: CASSHRDFNTEAFF.

This clonotype occurred many times. V is TRBV18 and J is TRBJ2-7; possibly TRBD2 for D (6 bases). In germline, CDR1 is KGHSH, CDR2 LQKENI. V was pared by 2 bases and J by 5 bases, with 13 bases between. The CDR3 extends over 14 amino acids. The CDR3 protein is CASSPRDFSNEQYF. The CDR3 DNA sequence: TGTGCCAGCTCACCAAGGGACTTCTCAAACGAGCAGTACTTC.

This clonotype was counted ten times or more. V gene TRBV27 combines with J gene TRBJ2-7, with a possible D match to TRBD1 (7 bases). The V end was cut by 1 base, the J end by 3 bases, with 19 bases between. CDR3 length: 17 residues. Germline-derived CDR1 and CDR2 are MNHEY and SMNVEV (reference sequence). The CDR3 protein is CASSLYLPGGGLYEQYF. For the CDR3, the DNA is TGTGCCAGCAGTTTATATCTCCCAGGGGGAGGACTCTACGAGCAGTACTTC.

On this clonotype: A much larger clone sits a single nucleotide away, making a read error possible. The CDR3 does not close with the conserved phenylalanine or tryptophan, likely indicating a read error. This chain joins TRBV6-1 and TRBJ2-7; unclear D gene. CDR1 is MNHNS, CDR2 SASEGT, per germline. Trimming cost V 7 bases and J 4 bases, with 11 bases left between them. The CDR3 sequence is 12 residues long. The CDR3: CASTQFGYEQYL. In nucleotides, the CDR3 is TGTGCCAGCACACAATTCGGGTACGAGCAGTACCTC.

The rearrangement links TRBV5-1 to TRBJ1-2; possible D gene TRBD1, 6 bases. Germline V gene data show CDR1 as SGHRS and CDR2 as YFSETQ. This CDR3 spans 15 amino acids. V was shortened by 4 bases and J by 6 bases, with 19 bases between the two germline ends. As DNA, the CDR3 is TGCGCCAGCAGCCCGGTAGGATGGGGGGCTGATGGCTACACCTTC. This encodes CASSPVGWGADGYTF.